Sequencing of this TCR beta chain was carried out in a study of T cell responses to AZD1222 COVID-19 vaccine. Findings of the study overall: Only after the peak T cell response were repertoires sampled. A mostly white British donor set with more females was recruited, and clonal diversity was possibly underestimated.

Regarding this clone: Its antigen is undetermined.

Sequencing was performed with immunoSEQ multiplex PCR; in TCRdb, only in-frame clones are kept and a portion is missing. This table holds under 60,000 clones, over 75% found once. The clonotype was recovered from an adult who received the AZD1222 COVID-19 vaccine. The specimen was peripheral blood, collected 28 days after the second AZD1222 dose.

The DNA of the CDR3 is TGTGCCAGTAGTATTTCGGGATACCAGCCCCAGCATTTT. It yields the protein CASSISGYQPQHF. V is TRBV19 and J is TRBJ1-5; D call uncertain. The germline V gene has CDR1 LNHDA and CDR2 SQIVND (reference sequence). The V gene lost 3 bases and the J gene lost 7 bases, with 10 bases spanning the gap. The CDR3 totals 13 residues.